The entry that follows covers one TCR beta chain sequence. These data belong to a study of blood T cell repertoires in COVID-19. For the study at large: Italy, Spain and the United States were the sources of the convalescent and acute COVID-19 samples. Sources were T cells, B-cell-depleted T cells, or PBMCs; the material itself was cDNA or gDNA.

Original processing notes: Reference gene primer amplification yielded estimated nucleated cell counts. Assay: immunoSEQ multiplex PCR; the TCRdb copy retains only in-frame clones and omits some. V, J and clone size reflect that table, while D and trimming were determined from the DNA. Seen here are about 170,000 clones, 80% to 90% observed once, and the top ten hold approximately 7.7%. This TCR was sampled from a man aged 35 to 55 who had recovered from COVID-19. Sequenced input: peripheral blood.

This chain's CDR3 is CATSDPDRFDGYTF. The CDR3 DNA reads as TGTGCCACCAGTGATCCGGACAGGTTCGATGGCTACACCTTC. The rearrangement uses TRBV24-1 and TRBJ1-2, with TRBD1 matching 7 bases. Trimming took 3 bases from V and 6 from J; bases not matched to a gene: 6. Germline loops: CDR1 KGHDR, CDR2 SFDVKD. This CDR3 has 14 amino acids.